This paragraph covers one TCR beta chain sequence. Its cognate antigen is unknown. Other DNA sequences in the sample encode the same CDR3. Single viable CD3+CD4+CD8-CD45RO+ cells were sorted as the memory CD4+ T cells. Serostatus was set by detecting CMV pp150, pp28, p38, p52 IgG. After thawing, CD4+ T cells were positively selected. This table comes from immunoSEQ multiplex PCR, and its TCRdb copy is limited to in-frame clones, with some not included. The data contain under 35,000 clones, around four fifths of them singletons. The sample is drawn from a study of memory CD4+ T cells and cytomegalovirus serostatus. Study details: This sample comes from healthy Belgian adults, fewer than ten CMV seropositive, roughly 22 seronegative.

Germline loops: CDR1 MNHNS, CDR2 SASEGT. Unmatched junction bases numbered 11, after V lost 10 bases and J lost 5 bases. The CDR3 sequence is 15 residues long. Study findings and constraints: The CMV-associated TCR signature appears largely within the CD4+ memory repertoire.

The chain links TRBV6-1 to TRBJ1-5, with 10 bases identical to TRBD1. The sequenced sample was memory CD4+ T cells from blood. This sequence was found in an adult in good health and CMV-seronegative. Some clones in this sample may be carry-over from other donors' samples. CDR3 bases: TGTGCCACCTATTCGGCTGGGACAGGGGATCAGCCCCAGCATTTT. It codes for CATYSAGTGDQPQHF.